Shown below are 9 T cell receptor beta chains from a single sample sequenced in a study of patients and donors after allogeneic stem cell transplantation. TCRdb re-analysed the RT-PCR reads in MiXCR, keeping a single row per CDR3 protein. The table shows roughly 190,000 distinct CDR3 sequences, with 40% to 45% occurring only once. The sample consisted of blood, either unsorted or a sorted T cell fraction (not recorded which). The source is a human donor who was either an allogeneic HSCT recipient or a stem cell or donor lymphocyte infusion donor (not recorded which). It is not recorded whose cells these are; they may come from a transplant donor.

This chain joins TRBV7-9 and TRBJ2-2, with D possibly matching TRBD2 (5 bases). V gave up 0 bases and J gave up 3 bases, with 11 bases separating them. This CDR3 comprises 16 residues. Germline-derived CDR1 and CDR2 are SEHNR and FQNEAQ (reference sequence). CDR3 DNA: TGTGCCAGCAGCTTAGCGCCCGGGGTTGACACCGGGGAGCTGTTTTTT. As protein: CASSLAPGVDTGELFF.

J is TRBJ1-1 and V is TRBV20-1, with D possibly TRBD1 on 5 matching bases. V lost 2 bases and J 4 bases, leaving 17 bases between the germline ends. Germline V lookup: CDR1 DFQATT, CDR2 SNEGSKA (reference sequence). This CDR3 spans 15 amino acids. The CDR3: CSARSIQVTGTEAFF. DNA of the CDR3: TGCAGTGCTAGATCTATACAGGTCACGGGCACTGAAGCTTTCTTT.

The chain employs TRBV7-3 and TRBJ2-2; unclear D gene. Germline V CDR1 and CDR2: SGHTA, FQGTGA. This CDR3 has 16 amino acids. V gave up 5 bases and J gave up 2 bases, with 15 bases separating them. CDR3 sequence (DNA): TGTGCCAGCAGCGCCCACGGAAAGATTAACACCGGGGAGCTGTTTTTT. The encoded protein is CASSAHGKINTGELFF.

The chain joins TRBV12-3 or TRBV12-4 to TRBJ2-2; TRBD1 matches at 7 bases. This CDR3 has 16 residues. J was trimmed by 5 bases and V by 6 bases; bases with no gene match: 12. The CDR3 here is CASSPRLGTETGELFF. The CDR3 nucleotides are TGTGCCAGCAGCCCACGCCTCGGGACAGAAACCGGGGAGCTGTTTTTT.

In DNA, the CDR3 is TGTGCCAGCAGCCTAAGGACAGCCGGAAACACCATATATTTT. As protein: CASSLRTAGNTIYF. The V and J genes are TRBV7-3 and TRBJ1-3; tentatively, D is TRBD1 (6 bases). The CDR3 contains 14 residues. CDR1 and CDR2 from the germline V gene are SGHTA and FQGTGA. V lost 5 bases and J lost 4, with 12 bases in between.

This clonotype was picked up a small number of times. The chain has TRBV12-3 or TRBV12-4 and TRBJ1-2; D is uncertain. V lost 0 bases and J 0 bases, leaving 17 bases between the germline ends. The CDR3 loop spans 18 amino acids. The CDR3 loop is CASSLAPRWAESNYGYTF. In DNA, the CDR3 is TGTGCCAGCAGTTTAGCTCCCCGTTGGGCCGAATCTAACTATGGCTACACCTTC.

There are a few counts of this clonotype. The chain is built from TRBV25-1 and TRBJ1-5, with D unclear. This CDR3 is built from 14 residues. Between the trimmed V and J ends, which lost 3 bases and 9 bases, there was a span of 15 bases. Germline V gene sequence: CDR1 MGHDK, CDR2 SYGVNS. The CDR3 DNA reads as TGTGCCAGCAGTGAGACGGCCCTTAGATCGCCCCAGCATTTT. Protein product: CASSETALRSPQHF.

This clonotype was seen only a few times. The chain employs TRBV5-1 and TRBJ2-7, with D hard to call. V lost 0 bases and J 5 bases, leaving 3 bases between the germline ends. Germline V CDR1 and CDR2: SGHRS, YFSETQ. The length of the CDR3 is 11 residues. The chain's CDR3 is CASSLAHEQYF. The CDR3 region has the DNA TGCGCCAGCAGCTTGGCTCACGAGCAGTACTTC.

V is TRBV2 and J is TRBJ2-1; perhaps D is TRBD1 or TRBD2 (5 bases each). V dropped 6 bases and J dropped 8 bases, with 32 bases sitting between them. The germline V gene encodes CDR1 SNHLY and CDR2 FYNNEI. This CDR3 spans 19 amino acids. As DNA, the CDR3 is TGTGCCAGCAGCCTACGAGAGGAGTTATGGGACGTAAGCTCCGATGAGCAGTTCTTC. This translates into CASSLREELWDVSSDEQFF.